This TCR beta chain appears in the sequencing data of a study of blood T cells in healthy people across ages. Study results and limitations: More naive CD4+ cells and higher diversity were found in long-lived than in aged donors.

In each sample, at least 6 million PBMCs were isolated. The authors ran a second PCR of about 7 to 12 cycles using a sample-barcoded 5' primer and a J-beta primer mix. TCRdb re-derived calls from the 5' RACE reads in MiXCR, one entry per CDR3 protein. The top ten clones hold roughly 14% of a sample with 1 million to 1.2 million distinct CDR3 sequences, under 40% of them seen once. This clonotype was detected only once. Its antigen is undetermined. In germline, CDR1 is SNHLY, CDR2 FYNNEI. V gave up 4 bases and J gave up 2 bases, with 15 bases separating them. The CDR3 is 16 amino acids. The chain carries TRBV2 and TRBJ1-5; TRBD1 might be the D (5 bases). This sequence originates from a man younger than 30 in good health. Sequenced input: blood. CDR3 amino acids: CASSADQGLGNQPQHF. In nucleotides, the CDR3 is TGTGCCAGCAGTGCTGACCAGGGCTTGGGCAATCAGCCCCAGCATTTT.